What follows describes a single T cell receptor (beta chain). V lost 4 bases and J lost 11, with 11 bases in between. CDR1 MDHEN and CDR2 SYDVKM come from the germline V gene. The CDR3 runs to 11 residues. The sample is drawn from a study of shared clonotypes between healthy human individuals. Sequenced by immunoSEQ multiplex PCR; TCRdb stores in-frame clones only, minus some. The sample holds about 340,000 clones, roughly 70% seen once. This TCR was recovered from a man between 25 and 39 years old in good health. Material: memory CD4+ T cells sorted from blood. Subset noted: CD45RA-negative fraction. This chain connects TRBV28 to TRBJ2-5; the D gene is possibly TRBD1 (6 bases). The CDR3 loop is CASSSTGLQYF. CDR3 DNA sequence: TGTGCCAGCAGTTCGACAGGTCTTCAGTACTTC.